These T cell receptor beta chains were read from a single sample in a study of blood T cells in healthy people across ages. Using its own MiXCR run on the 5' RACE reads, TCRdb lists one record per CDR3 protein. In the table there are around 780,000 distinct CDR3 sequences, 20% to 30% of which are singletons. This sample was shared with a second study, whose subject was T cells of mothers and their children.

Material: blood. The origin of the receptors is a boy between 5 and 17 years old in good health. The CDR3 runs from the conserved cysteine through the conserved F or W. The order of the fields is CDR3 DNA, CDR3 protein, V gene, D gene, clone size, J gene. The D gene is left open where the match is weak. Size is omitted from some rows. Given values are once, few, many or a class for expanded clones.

CDR3 DNA: TGTGCCAGCAGTGGACTAGCGGGGGCATCGGAGCAGTATTTT; CDR3 protein: CASSGLAGASEQYF; V gene: TRBV28; D gene: TRBD2; clone size: NA; J gene: TRBJ2-3
CDR3 DNA: TGTGCCAGCAGCGACCCCGGGACCCTCAGGGAGACCCAGTACTTC; CDR3 protein: CASSDPGTLRETQYF; V gene: TRBV2; D gene: NA; clone size: few; J gene: TRBJ2-5
CDR3 DNA: TGTGCCAGCAGCCCCCTACGGGGGGCTCCTAGCTCCTACAATGAGCAGTTCTTC; CDR3 protein: CASSPLRGAPSSYNEQFF; V gene: TRBV11-2; D gene: NA; clone size: few; J gene: TRBJ2-1
CDR3 DNA: TGCAGTGCTCGCGGGCTTCCTAGCACAGATACGCAGTATTTT; CDR3 protein: CSARGLPSTDTQYF; V gene: TRBV20-1; D gene: NA; clone size: once; J gene: TRBJ2-3
CDR3 DNA: TGTGCCAGCATTGGACAGGGTCAAGAGACCCAGTACTTC; CDR3 protein: CASIGQGQETQYF; V gene: TRBV6-2/TRBV6-3; D gene: TRBD1; clone size: many; J gene: TRBJ2-5
CDR3 DNA: TGTGCCAGCAGCTCCGTTCCGAAAGCGGGCTACGCCTTC; CDR3 protein: CASSSVPKAGYAF; V gene: TRBV5-5; D gene: NA; clone size: NA; J gene: TRBJ1-2
CDR3 DNA: TGCGCCAGCAGCTTGGCCATGGACAGGGGCAACGAGCAGTACTTC; CDR3 protein: CASSLAMDRGNEQYF; V gene: TRBV5-1; D gene: TRBD1; clone size: few; J gene: TRBJ2-7
CDR3 DNA: TGTGCCAGCAGCTTAAGGGGCCTGAGCTCCTATAATTCACCCCTCCACTTT; CDR3 protein: CASSLRGLSSYNSPLHF; V gene: TRBV11-1; D gene: NA; clone size: NA; J gene: TRBJ1-6
CDR3 DNA: TGCGCCAGCAGCCACGTGAGGGGACTCTGGGAGGGTGTGAACACTGAAGCTTTCTTT; CDR3 protein: CASSHVRGLWEGVNTEAFF; V gene: TRBV4-1; D gene: NA; clone size: NA; J gene: TRBJ1-1
CDR3 DNA: TGCGCCAGCAGCGGGGGACAGAACTATGGCTACACCTTC; CDR3 protein: CASSGGQNYGYTF; V gene: TRBV5-1; D gene: TRBD1; clone size: many; J gene: TRBJ1-2
CDR3 DNA: TGTGCCACCAGCAGAGATGGGGGGTATGGCTACACCTTC; CDR3 protein: CATSRDGGYGYTF; V gene: TRBV15; D gene: NA; clone size: NA; J gene: TRBJ1-2
CDR3 DNA: TGTGCCGTTCGAGGGGGGGCCAAAAACATTCAGTACTTC; CDR3 protein: CAVRGGAKNIQYF; V gene: TRBV10-3; D gene: NA; clone size: few; J gene: TRBJ2-4
CDR3 DNA: TGTGCCAGCAGCTGGGTTTGGGGAACTAATGAAAAACTGTTTTTT; CDR3 protein: CASSWVWGTNEKLFF; V gene: TRBV7-2; D gene: NA; clone size: few; J gene: TRBJ1-4
CDR3 DNA: TGTGCCAGCAGCCGCCCGAATGAAAAACTGTTTTTT; CDR3 protein: CASSRPNEKLFF; V gene: TRBV12-3/TRBV12-4; D gene: NA; clone size: many; J gene: TRBJ1-4
CDR3 DNA: TGTGCCAGCAGCCAGGAGGGGGCCTCTGGAAACACCATATATTTT; CDR3 protein: CASSQEGASGNTIYF; V gene: TRBV11-2; D gene: TRBD1; clone size: few; J gene: TRBJ1-3
CDR3 DNA: TGCAGTGCTAGAGACTTTGGTAGCGGGAAATACATTCAGTACTTC; CDR3 protein: CSARDFGSGKYIQYF; V gene: TRBV20-1; D gene: TRBD2; clone size: few; J gene: TRBJ2-4
CDR3 DNA: TGTGCCAGTAGTATACCTCTAGCGGGGGGTCGGGAGCAGTTCTTC; CDR3 protein: CASSIPLAGGREQFF; V gene: TRBV19; D gene: TRBD2; clone size: once; J gene: TRBJ2-1
CDR3 DNA: TGTGCCAGCAGTATGACAGGGATGTATTCACCCCTCCACTTT; CDR3 protein: CASSMTGMYSPLHF; V gene: TRBV27; D gene: TRBD1; clone size: few; J gene: TRBJ1-6
CDR3 DNA: TGTGCCAGCGCCGGGACAGTGGGGGAAAAACTGTTTTTT; CDR3 protein: CASAGTVGEKLFF; V gene: TRBV12-3/TRBV12-4; D gene: TRBD1; clone size: NA; J gene: TRBJ1-4
CDR3 DNA: TGTGCCAGCAGCTTGCTGCCATCTAATCTGGCTAGTTTCGGTGGTGTGGTCAAAAACATTCAGTACTTC; CDR3 protein: CASSLLPSNLASFGGVVKNIQYF; V gene: TRBV7-2; D gene: NA; clone size: NA; J gene: TRBJ2-4
CDR3 DNA: TGCAGCGTCGCTAAAACAGGGGATAGCAATCAGCCCCAGCATTTT; CDR3 protein: CSVAKTGDSNQPQHF; V gene: TRBV29-1; D gene: TRBD1; clone size: NA; J gene: TRBJ1-5
CDR3 DNA: TGTGCCACCAGCAGAGATAGGGCCTCCGAAGCTTTCTTT; CDR3 protein: CATSRDRASEAFF; V gene: TRBV15; D gene: NA; clone size: NA; J gene: TRBJ1-1
CDR3 DNA: TGTGCCAGCAGCTCCGGGACAGGGGGCCACAATGAGCAGTTCTTC; CDR3 protein: CASSSGTGGHNEQFF; V gene: TRBV7-3; D gene: TRBD1; clone size: many; J gene: TRBJ2-1
CDR3 DNA: TGCGCCAGCCACACCGGGCTCGGGTCCTACAATGAGCAGTTCTTC; CDR3 protein: CASHTGLGSYNEQFF; V gene: TRBV5-1; D gene: NA; clone size: NA; J gene: TRBJ2-1
CDR3 DNA: TGTGCCAGCAGTCTAGCGGGGGGGCAACAGTTCTTC; CDR3 protein: CASSLAGGQQFF; V gene: TRBV12-3/TRBV12-4; D gene: TRBD2; clone size: NA; J gene: TRBJ2-1
CDR3 DNA: TGTGCCAGCGGGAGGACAGGAACGTACGAGCAGTACTTC; CDR3 protein: CASGRTGTYEQYF; V gene: TRBV6-1; D gene: NA; clone size: once; J gene: TRBJ2-7
CDR3 DNA: TGCAGTGCTAGTCGGGGGTCGGTCTATGGCTACACCTTC; CDR3 protein: CSASRGSVYGYTF; V gene: TRBV20-1; D gene: NA; clone size: NA; J gene: TRBJ1-2
CDR3 DNA: TGCAGCGTTGTACAGGGGGCGATCCGAGAGACCCAGTACTTC; CDR3 protein: CSVVQGAIRETQYF; V gene: TRBV29-1; D gene: TRBD1; clone size: NA; J gene: TRBJ2-5
CDR3 DNA: TGTGCCAGCAGTTTTACAGGGGTGGATGAAAAACTGTTTTTT; CDR3 protein: CASSFTGVDEKLFF; V gene: TRBV28; D gene: TRBD1; clone size: few; J gene: TRBJ1-4
CDR3 DNA: TGCAGTTCGACTAGCGGGGGCTACGAGCAGTACTTC; CDR3 protein: CSSTSGGYEQYF; V gene: TRBV20-1; D gene: TRBD2; clone size: NA; J gene: TRBJ2-7
CDR3 DNA: TGCAGTGCTCCGAGCGGGGGGAGGGAAGAGACCCAGTACTTC; CDR3 protein: CSAPSGGREETQYF; V gene: TRBV20-1; D gene: TRBD2; clone size: few; J gene: TRBJ2-5
CDR3 DNA: TGTGCCAGCAGCTCACAGAGCTGGGGAAGGCCAGATACGCAGTATTTT; CDR3 protein: CASSSQSWGRPDTQYF; V gene: TRBV6-5; D gene: NA; clone size: few; J gene: TRBJ2-3
CDR3 DNA: TGCAGCGTGGCGACAGGGGGCCTCGCCTACGAGCAGTACTTC; CDR3 protein: CSVATGGLAYEQYF; V gene: TRBV29-1; D gene: TRBD1; clone size: NA; J gene: TRBJ2-7
CDR3 DNA: TGTGCCAGCAGTAACGGACTCTCGGGGATGAATGAGCAGTTCTTC; CDR3 protein: CASSNGLSGMNEQFF; V gene: TRBV27; D gene: NA; clone size: NA; J gene: TRBJ2-1
CDR3 DNA: TGTGCCAGCAGCACCAGCGGGGGGGCGACCAAAAACATTCAGTACTTC; CDR3 protein: CASSTSGGATKNIQYF; V gene: TRBV13; D gene: TRBD2; clone size: NA; J gene: TRBJ2-4
CDR3 DNA: TGTGCCAGCAGCTTGGGTCCCCTCGGGGGGCCGGGGGAGACCCAGTACTTC; CDR3 protein: CASSLGPLGGPGETQYF; V gene: TRBV5-5; D gene: NA; clone size: NA; J gene: TRBJ2-5
CDR3 DNA: TGTGCCTTTTCGCGCTGGGACAGCGATGAGACCCAGTACTTC; CDR3 protein: CAFSRWDSDETQYF; V gene: TRBV30; D gene: TRBD1; clone size: NA; J gene: TRBJ2-5
CDR3 DNA: TGTGCCAGCAGGCCCCTCCCGACTATTCAGACCTACAATGAGCAGTTCTTC; CDR3 protein: CASRPLPTIQTYNEQFF; V gene: TRBV27; D gene: NA; clone size: few; J gene: TRBJ2-1
CDR3 DNA: TGTGCCAGCAGTTTCACAGGGGGCAGCTATGGCTACACCTTC; CDR3 protein: CASSFTGGSYGYTF; V gene: TRBV12-3/TRBV12-4; D gene: TRBD1; clone size: NA; J gene: TRBJ1-2
CDR3 DNA: TGCAGTGCTTGGACTGGACAGAAACACACAGATACGCAGTATTTT; CDR3 protein: CSAWTGQKHTDTQYF; V gene: TRBV20-1; D gene: NA; clone size: NA; J gene: TRBJ2-3
CDR3 DNA: TGCAGTGCCCCCTCGGGGGGAATAACCTATAATTCACCCCTCCACTTT; CDR3 protein: CSAPSGGITYNSPLHF; V gene: TRBV20-1; D gene: NA; clone size: few; J gene: TRBJ1-6
CDR3 DNA: TGTGCCAGCAGGGCGGGCCGGGAAAACATTCAGTACTTC; CDR3 protein: CASRAGRENIQYF; V gene: TRBV5-6; D gene: NA; clone size: NA; J gene: TRBJ2-4
CDR3 DNA: TGTGCCAGCAGCTTTCTAGTGAACGTCTACGAGCAGTACTTC; CDR3 protein: CASSFLVNVYEQYF; V gene: TRBV5-5; D gene: NA; clone size: few; J gene: TRBJ2-7
CDR3 DNA: TGTGCCAGCAGTCTAGAGGGGCGGGCAGGAATTAAAAACATTCAGTACTTC; CDR3 protein: CASSLEGRAGIKNIQYF; V gene: TRBV12-3/TRBV12-4; D gene: NA; clone size: few; J gene: TRBJ2-4
CDR3 DNA: TGTGCCAGCAGCGAAACAGGGGTGGGTAGTCAGCCCCAGCATTTT; CDR3 protein: CASSETGVGSQPQHF; V gene: TRBV12-3/TRBV12-4; D gene: TRBD1; clone size: NA; J gene: TRBJ1-5
CDR3 DNA: TGTGCCAGCAGCATCGACAGGACCGGGGCCAACGTCCTGACTTTC; CDR3 protein: CASSIDRTGANVLTF; V gene: TRBV7-8; D gene: NA; clone size: few; J gene: TRBJ2-6
CDR3 DNA: TGTGCCAGCAGCGACCGACAGGGAGGAGGCTCCTACGAGCAGTACTTC; CDR3 protein: CASSDRQGGGSYEQYF; V gene: TRBV7-2; D gene: NA; clone size: few; J gene: TRBJ2-7
CDR3 DNA: TGTGCCAGCAGCCCAGGACTAGACAGTTCTGGAAACACCATATATTTT; CDR3 protein: CASSPGLDSSGNTIYF; V gene: TRBV11-2; D gene: NA; clone size: NA; J gene: TRBJ1-3
CDR3 DNA: TGTGCCACCAGTGATTTTGGACTCCGTGAGCAGTTCTTC; CDR3 protein: CATSDFGLREQFF; V gene: TRBV24-1; D gene: NA; clone size: once; J gene: TRBJ2-1
CDR3 DNA: TGTGCCAGCAGCTTGGGGTGGACAGGGGCCTTGGCGGAGACCCAGTACTTC; CDR3 protein: CASSLGWTGALAETQYF; V gene: TRBV5-5; D gene: TRBD1; clone size: few; J gene: TRBJ2-5
CDR3 DNA: TGTGCCAGCAGTTTGGGGCCCATCCGTGATACGCAGTATTTT; CDR3 protein: CASSLGPIRDTQYF; V gene: TRBV28; D gene: NA; clone size: NA; J gene: TRBJ2-3
CDR3 DNA: TGTGCCAGCACCCCAACTCCGGCTAGACGGGAGCAGTACTTC; CDR3 protein: CASTPTPARREQYF; V gene: TRBV12-3/TRBV12-4; D gene: NA; clone size: NA; J gene: TRBJ2-7
CDR3 DNA: TGCAGCGTAGCTGGAGGGGCGAGCCAAGAGACCCAGTACTTC; CDR3 protein: CSVAGGASQETQYF; V gene: TRBV29-1; D gene: NA; clone size: NA; J gene: TRBJ2-5
CDR3 DNA: TGTGCCATCGGGACTAGCGGGACCTACGAGCAGTACTTC; CDR3 protein: CAIGTSGTYEQYF; V gene: TRBV10-3; D gene: TRBD2; clone size: NA; J gene: TRBJ2-7
CDR3 DNA: TGCGCCAGCAGCCGAGGGACTAGCCCTATATCAGAGACCCAGTACTTC; CDR3 protein: CASSRGTSPISETQYF; V gene: TRBV5-1; D gene: TRBD2; clone size: few; J gene: TRBJ2-5
CDR3 DNA: TGTGCCAACAGCTCGGGACGCGGGAACACTGAAGCTTTCTTT; CDR3 protein: CANSSGRGNTEAFF; V gene: TRBV13; D gene: NA; clone size: NA; J gene: TRBJ1-1
CDR3 DNA: TGTGCCAGCAGTCCCGGGACGGGGATAATCTATGAGCAGTTCTTC; CDR3 protein: CASSPGTGIIYEQFF; V gene: TRBV12-3/TRBV12-4; D gene: NA; clone size: NA; J gene: TRBJ2-1
CDR3 DNA: TGCAGCGTTGGGAGGGGGCGCGATGGCTACACCTTC; CDR3 protein: CSVGRGRDGYTF; V gene: TRBV29-1; D gene: TRBD1; clone size: NA; J gene: TRBJ1-2
CDR3 DNA: TGTGCCATCAGTAGGGACAGGGAGTACGAGCAGTACTTC; CDR3 protein: CAISRDREYEQYF; V gene: TRBV10-3; D gene: TRBD1; clone size: few; J gene: TRBJ2-7